The T cell receptor beta chain described here comes from a study of regulatory T cells in long-lasting Graves disease. Combining iRepertoire HTBI primers with Arm-PCR of CDR3 regions, the authors built TCR beta libraries. TCRdb re-derived calls from the multiplex PCR reads in MiXCR, one entry per CDR3 protein. The sample contains a few hundred thousand distinct CDR3 sequences, roughly 18% of which appear only once. Germline V lookup: CDR1 MNHEY, CDR2 SVGAGI. Trimming stripped 2 bases from V and 0 bases from J, with 25 bases between. The CDR3 extends over 21 amino acids. Described time point: newly diagnosed GD, antithyroid drugs for less than 3 months. The TCR library used RNA extracted from PBMCs. Ten or more counts support this clonotype. The same data also went into a second study, on T cells in Graves' hyperthyroidism and ophthalmopathy. As that study records: Hyperthyroidism was newly diagnosed in patients aged 18 to 65 (duration under 2 months). Blood samples included most of the expanded thyroid clonotypes exceeding 0.001. Ophthalmopathy was distinguished from stable hyperthyroidism by 13 V-J signatures.

The clonotype originates from a woman aged 25 to 39 with Graves disease. Specimen: peripheral blood mononuclear cells (PBMCs), collected at new diagnosis, from a patient treated with antithyroid drugs. The chain links TRBV6-5 to TRBJ1-4; weak D call: TRBD1 (5 bases). Here the CDR3 reads CASSYPREGPTRFATNEKLFF. CDR3 in DNA: TGTGCCAGCAGTTACCCACGGGAGGGACCAACAAGATTTGCAACTAATGAAAAACTGTTTTTT.